This T cell receptor beta chain was recorded in a study of T-cell memory formation after mild COVID-19. Study-wide results and limits: Mainly CM and EM harbored the contracting CD4+ clones; mainly EMRA harbored the CD8+ ones. Some clones that responded were present in memory (sampled pre-infection), which suggests cross-reactive memory joined.

The CDR3 runs 13 residues. Trimming at V came to 5 bases and at J to 12 bases, leaving 9 bases not matched to a gene. CDR1 and CDR2 (germline): MNHEY, SVGEGT. In TCRdb, the 5' RACE reads were re-called with MiXCR into one record per CDR3 protein. The sample shows some 320,000 distinct CDR3 sequences, about 16% of them seen only once. This clonotype came up a few times. Its antigen remains unknown. This TCR was recovered from a man aged 18 to 30 who had mild COVID-19 (a few samples of this study predate the infection). Cell type and time point are not known. The specimen sequenced was PBMCs or a T cell subset sorted from them (not recorded which). This rearrangement joins TRBV6-2 or TRBV6-3 to TRBJ2-1, with 8 bases matching TRBD2. CDR3 residues: CASSLSGEAWQFF. The CDR3 bases are TGTGCCAGCAGTCTTAGCGGGGAGGCCTGGCAGTTCTTC.